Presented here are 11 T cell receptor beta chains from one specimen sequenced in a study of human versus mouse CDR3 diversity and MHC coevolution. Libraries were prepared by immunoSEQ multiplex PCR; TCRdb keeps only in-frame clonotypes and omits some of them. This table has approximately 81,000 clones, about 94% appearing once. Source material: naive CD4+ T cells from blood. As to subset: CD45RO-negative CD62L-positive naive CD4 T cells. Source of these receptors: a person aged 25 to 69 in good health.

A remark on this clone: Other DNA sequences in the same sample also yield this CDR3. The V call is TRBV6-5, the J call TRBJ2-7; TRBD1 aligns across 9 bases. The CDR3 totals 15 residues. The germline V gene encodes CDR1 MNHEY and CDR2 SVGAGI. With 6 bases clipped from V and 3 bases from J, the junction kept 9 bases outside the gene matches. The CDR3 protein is CASRIQGAPLYEQYF. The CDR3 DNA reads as TGTGCCAGCAGAATACAGGGGGCCCCCCTCTACGAGCAGTACTTC.

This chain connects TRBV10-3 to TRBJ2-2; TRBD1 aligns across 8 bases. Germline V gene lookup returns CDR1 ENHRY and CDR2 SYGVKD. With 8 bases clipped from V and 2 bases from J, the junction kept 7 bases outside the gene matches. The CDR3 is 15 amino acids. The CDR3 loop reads CAISGTGDNTGELFF. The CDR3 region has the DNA TGTGCCATCTCCGGGACAGGTGACAACACCGGGGAGCTGTTTTTT.

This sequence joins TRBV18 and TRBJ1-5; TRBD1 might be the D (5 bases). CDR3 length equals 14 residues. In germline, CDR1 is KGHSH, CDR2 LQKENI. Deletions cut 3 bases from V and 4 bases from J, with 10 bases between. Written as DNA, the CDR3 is TGTGCCAGCTCACCCGACCAGGGAAATCAGCCCCAGCATTTT. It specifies CASSPDQGNQPQHF.

This CDR3 reads CASSSGTGGLYGYTF. The CDR3 nucleotides read TGTGCCAGCAGCTCCGGGACAGGGGGTCTATATGGCTACACCTTC. The rearrangement uses TRBV5-4 and TRBJ1-2, with 11 bases matching TRBD1. Trimming at V came to 3 bases and at J to 5 bases, leaving 6 bases not matched to a gene. The CDR3 is 15 residues long. Germline CDR1 SGHNT, CDR2 YYREEE (reference sequence).

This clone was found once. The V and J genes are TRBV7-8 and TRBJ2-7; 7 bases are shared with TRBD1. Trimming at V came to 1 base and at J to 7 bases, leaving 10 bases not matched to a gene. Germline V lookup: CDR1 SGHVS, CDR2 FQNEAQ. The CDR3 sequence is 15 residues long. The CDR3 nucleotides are TGTGCCAGCAGCTTAGGGTCGTCAGGGGGTGGGGAGCAGTACTTC. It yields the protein CASSLGSSGGGEQYF.

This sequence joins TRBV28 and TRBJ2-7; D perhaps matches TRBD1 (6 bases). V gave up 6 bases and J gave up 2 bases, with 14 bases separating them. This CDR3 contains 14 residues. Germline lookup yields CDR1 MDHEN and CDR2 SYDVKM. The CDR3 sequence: CASRPQGSAYEQYF. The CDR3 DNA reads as TGTGCCAGCAGACCCCAGGGGTCAGCCTACGAGCAGTACTTC.

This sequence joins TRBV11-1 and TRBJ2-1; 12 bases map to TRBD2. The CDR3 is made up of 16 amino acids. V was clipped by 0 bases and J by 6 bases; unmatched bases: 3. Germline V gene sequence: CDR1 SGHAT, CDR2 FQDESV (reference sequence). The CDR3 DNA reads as TGTGCCAGCAGCTTAGCACTAGCGGGGGGACTCAATGAGCAGTTCTTC. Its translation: CASSLALAGGLNEQFF.

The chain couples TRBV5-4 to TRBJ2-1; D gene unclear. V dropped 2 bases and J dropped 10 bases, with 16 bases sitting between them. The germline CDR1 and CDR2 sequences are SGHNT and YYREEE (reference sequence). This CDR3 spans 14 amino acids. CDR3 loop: CASSFRTLGGEQFF. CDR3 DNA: TGTGCCAGCAGCTTCCGCACTCTAGGTGGGGAGCAGTTCTTC.

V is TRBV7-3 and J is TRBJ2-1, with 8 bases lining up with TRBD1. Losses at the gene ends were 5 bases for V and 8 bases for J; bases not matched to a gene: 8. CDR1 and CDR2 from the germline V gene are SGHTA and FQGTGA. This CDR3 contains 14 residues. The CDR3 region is CASSPDGQGHEQFF. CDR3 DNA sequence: TGTGCCAGCAGCCCTGACGGACAGGGCCATGAGCAGTTCTTC.

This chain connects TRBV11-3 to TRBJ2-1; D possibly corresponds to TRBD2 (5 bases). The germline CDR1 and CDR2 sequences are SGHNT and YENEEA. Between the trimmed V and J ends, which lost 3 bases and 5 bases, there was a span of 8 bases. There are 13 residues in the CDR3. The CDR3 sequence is CASSLDSDNEQFF. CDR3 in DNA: TGTGCCAGCAGCTTGGACTCAGACAATGAGCAGTTCTTC. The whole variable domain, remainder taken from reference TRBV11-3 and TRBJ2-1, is EAGVVQSPRYKIIEKKQPVAFWCNPISGHNTLYWYLQNLGQGPELLIRYENEEAVDDSQLPKDRFSAERLKGVDSTLKIQPAELGDSAVYLCASSLDSDNEQFFGPGTRLTVL.

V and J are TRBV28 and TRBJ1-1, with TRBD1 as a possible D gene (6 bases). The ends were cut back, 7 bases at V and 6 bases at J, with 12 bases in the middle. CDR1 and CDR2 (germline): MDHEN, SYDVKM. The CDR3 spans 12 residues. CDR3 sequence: CASTSGASEAFF. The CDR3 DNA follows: TGTGCCAGCACCTCAGGGGCCTCTGAAGCTTTCTTT.